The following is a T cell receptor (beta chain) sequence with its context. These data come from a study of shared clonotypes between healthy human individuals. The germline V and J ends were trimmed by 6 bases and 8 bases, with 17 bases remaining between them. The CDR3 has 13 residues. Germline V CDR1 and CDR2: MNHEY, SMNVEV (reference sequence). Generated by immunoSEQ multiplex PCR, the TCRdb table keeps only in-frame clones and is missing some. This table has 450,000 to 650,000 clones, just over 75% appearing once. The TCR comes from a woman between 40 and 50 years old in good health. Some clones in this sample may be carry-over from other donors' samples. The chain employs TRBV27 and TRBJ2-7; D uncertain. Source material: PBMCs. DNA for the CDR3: TGTGCCAGCAGCTTTGGACGGATAAGTAAGCAGTACTTC. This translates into CASSFGRISKQYF.